This T cell receptor (beta chain) originates from a study of blood T cell repertoires in COVID-19. Across the whole study: The study drew acute and convalescent COVID-19 samples from the United States, Italy and Spain. Sources were T cells, B-cell-depleted T cells, or PBMCs; the material itself was cDNA or gDNA.

Participant ages covered 18 to 89 years across about two dozen US areas. The CDR3 spans 19 residues. Germline V gene sequence: CDR1 MDHEN, CDR2 SYDVKM. Trimming at V came to 4 bases and at J to 4 bases, leaving 20 bases not matched to a gene. In the study's own analysis: Amplified reference gene primers provided the basis for estimating nucleated cell counts. Libraries were prepared by immunoSEQ multiplex PCR; TCRdb keeps only in-frame clonotypes and omits some of them. The DNA gave D and trimming, while V, J and clone size come from that table. The top ten hold about 2.5% of the sample, which has approximately 100,000 clones, just over 85% seen once.

Sample: PBMCs or T cells enriched from blood (not recorded which). The sequence came from a woman in her fifties or sixties who had recovered from COVID-19. This chain joins TRBV28 and TRBJ1-2, with TRBD1 matching 8 bases. CDR3 in DNA: TGTGCCAGCAGTTCCCCGAAATCAGACAGGGGTGTTGTAGTCTATGGCTACACCTTC. Protein: CASSSPKSDRGVVVYGYTF.